The 12 T cell receptor beta chains in this list originate from one sample, sequenced in a study of cytomegalovirus exposure and HLA in healthy donors. PCR involved 60 Vbeta and 13 Jbeta primers. TCRdb's table, derived via immunoSEQ multiplex PCR, lists solely in-frame clones and lacks some. The sample consists of approximately 150,000 clones, 77% of them appearing once. The sequenced sample consisted of PBMCs. The receptors here all came from a woman aged 25 to 39 in good health and CMV-seropositive.

Concerning this clone itself: The junction does not match germline at one end; this may be a read error. The rearrangement uses TRBV5-1 and TRBJ2-5; TRBD2 matches 9 bases. The CDR3 sequence is 16 residues long. Germline V lookup: CDR1 SGHRS, CDR2 YFSETQ. CDR3 residues: CANSTDSGSRVETQYF. The CDR3, as DNA: TGCGCCAACAGCACTGATAGCGGGAGCCGGGTAGAGACCCAGTACTTC.

The chain employs TRBV5-1 and TRBJ2-1; 8 positions match TRBD2. CDR1 is SGHRS and CDR2 is YFSETQ in the germline V gene. The ends lost 4 bases at V and 2 bases at J; junction bases unmatched: 5. The CDR3 is made up of 15 amino acids. The CDR3 DNA is TGCGCCAGCAGCCAAAGCGGGAGCGCCTACAATGAGCAGTTCTTC. It specifies CASSQSGSAYNEQFF.

The chain links TRBV28 to TRBJ1-5, with 9 bases that match TRBD1. The J segment lost 4 bases and the V segment lost 6 bases, leaving 16 bases of the junction unmatched. CDR1 is MDHEN, CDR2 SYDVKM, per germline. The CDR3 length is 18 residues. The CDR3 DNA reads as TGTGCCAGCAGCAGCCCGGGACAGGGATTTTTACGAAATCAGCCCCAGCATTTT. Translating gives CASSSPGQGFLRNQPQHF. Complete variable domain (other parts from reference TRBV28 and TRBJ1-5): DVKVTQSSRYLVKRTGEKVFLECVQDMDHENMFWYRQDPGLGLRLIYFSYDVKMKEKGDIPEGYSVSREKKERFSLILESASTNQTSMYLCASSSPGQGFLRNQPQHFGDGTRLSIL.

This chain uses TRBV11-2 with TRBJ2-2; the D is unclear. This CDR3 is built from 13 residues. Germline lookup yields CDR1 SGHAT and CDR2 FQNNGV. V lost 4 bases to trimming and J lost 6 bases, with 9 bases between them. Here the CDR3 reads CASSSYLPGELFF. The CDR3 coding sequence is TGTGCCAGCAGCTCCTATCTACCCGGGGAGCTGTTTTTT.

The CDR3, as DNA: TGTGCCAGCAGCCCTATCCTCAATCTGGACAGGCTTTCGGAAGGCTACACCTTC. Protein: CASSPILNLDRLSEGYTF. V gene TRBV27 combines with J gene TRBJ1-2, with 7 bases lining up with TRBD1. Germline lookup yields CDR1 MNHEY and CDR2 SMNVEV (reference sequence). The V and J ends lost 6 bases and 8 bases, in that order; junction bases with no gene match: 24. The CDR3 extends over 18 amino acids.

The chain employs TRBV7-8 and TRBJ2-3; 11 positions match TRBD2. The CDR3 is 17 amino acids. Germline values: CDR1 SGHVS, CDR2 FQNEAQ. J was trimmed by 2 bases and V by 1 base; bases with no gene match: 5. CDR3 loop: CASSLVGTSGVTDTQYF. CDR3 DNA: TGTGCCAGCAGCTTAGTGGGGACTAGCGGAGTCACAGATACGCAGTATTTT.

The chain employs TRBV19 and TRBJ1-2; possible D gene TRBD1, 5 bases. V was shortened by 3 bases and J by 4 bases, with 15 bases between the two germline ends. CDR1 is LNHDA and CDR2 is SQIVND in the germline V gene (reference sequence). The CDR3 consists of 15 residues. The CDR3 protein is CASSMVSQGPYGYTF. The CDR3, as DNA: TGTGCCAGTAGTATGGTGTCCCAGGGTCCCTATGGCTACACCTTC.

This clone was detected a few times. The V call is TRBV19, the J call TRBJ2-7; D ambiguous. V gave up 2 bases and J gave up 1 base, with 6 bases separating them. The germline gives CDR1 LNHDA, CDR2 SQIVND (reference sequence). The CDR3 extends over 13 amino acids. CDR3 in amino acids: CASSISLSYEQYF. The CDR3 region has the DNA TGTGCCAGTAGTATATCACTATCCTACGAGCAGTACTTC.

This sequence joins TRBV6-1 and TRBJ1-2; D is unclear. V was shortened by 5 bases and J by 5 bases, with 12 bases between the two germline ends. From germline, CDR1 is MNHNS and CDR2 SASEGT. This CDR3 contains 13 residues. CDR3 region: CASSRGDGYGYTF. CDR3 bases: TGTGCCAGCAGTCGGGGTGATGGGTATGGCTACACCTTC.

The genes are TRBV6-1 and TRBJ2-1, with 11 bases aligning to TRBD2. Trimming removed 4 bases from V and 6 bases from J; junction bases left unmatched: 5. CDR3 length: 15 amino acids. Per germline, CDR1 MNHNS and CDR2 SASEGT. CDR3 coding DNA: TGTGCCAGCAGTGGACTAGCGGGGTATTTCAATGAGCAGTTCTTC. It translates to CASSGLAGYFNEQFF.

The chain employs TRBV29-1 and TRBJ2-7, with D possibly TRBD2 on 5 matching bases. Trimming took off 4 bases at V and 0 bases at J, with 10 bases between the two ends. Germline V gene sequence: CDR1 SQVTM, CDR2 ANQGSEA. The CDR3 has 13 amino acids. Written as DNA, the CDR3 is TGCAGCGTTGTACCGGAGGACTCCTACGAGCAGTACTTC. It translates to CSVVPEDSYEQYF.

The V and J genes are TRBV5-1 and TRBJ1-1; possible D gene TRBD1, 5 bases. CDR3 length: 13 amino acids. The V end lost 0 bases, the J end lost 5 bases, and 8 bases lay between the germline ends. CDR1 and CDR2 (germline): SGHRS, YFSETQ. DNA of the CDR3: TGCGCCAGCAGCTTGGGGAGGGGTACTGAAGCTTTCTTT. Its protein is CASSLGRGTEAFF. The variable domain in full, with the rest retrieved from reference TRBV5-1 and TRBJ1-1, is KAGVTQTPRYLIKTRGQQVTLSCSPISGHRSVSWYQQTPGQGLQFLFEYFSETQRNKGNFPGRFSGRQFSNSRSEMNVSTLELGDSALYLCASSLGRGTEAFFGQGTRLTVV.